These 12 T cell receptor beta chains were all obtained from the same sample, sequenced in a study of blood T cell repertoires in COVID-19. Clones were sequenced by immunoSEQ multiplex PCR, and TCRdb holds only the in-frame ones, with some missing. The data contain about 68,000 clones, 80% to 95% of them singletons. The specimen was peripheral blood. These receptors were taken from a human donor in a cohort sampled during active COVID-19.

The rearrangement uses TRBV28 and TRBJ1-2, with D uncertain. The germline gives CDR1 MDHEN, CDR2 SYDVKM. The CDR3 is 16 residues long. V was pared by 4 bases and J by 2 bases, with 17 bases between. The CDR3 is CASSSPTSHRNYGYTF. CDR3 coding DNA: TGTGCCAGCAGTTCACCCACCTCCCACAGAAACTATGGCTACACCTTC.

This clone was seen a few times. The chain recombines TRBV2 with TRBJ2-7; D remains ambiguous. Germline V gene sequence: CDR1 SNHLY, CDR2 FYNNEI. Trimming pared 6 bases from V and 2 bases from J, leaving 2 bases between. The CDR3 has 10 residues. The CDR3 protein is CASSAYEQYF. The DNA for the CDR3 is TGTGCCAGCAGCGCCTACGAGCAGTACTTC.

The rearrangement joins TRBV18 to TRBJ1-5, with 9 positions matching TRBD1. CDR3 length equals 15 residues. The J segment lost 6 bases and the V segment lost 3 bases, leaving 6 bases of the junction unmatched. Germline V gene lookup returns CDR1 KGHSH and CDR2 LQKENI. The CDR3 DNA reads as TGTGCCAGCTCACCGCCCGGGACAGGGTTTCAGCCCCAGCATTTT. Amino acids: CASSPPGTGFQPQHF. The variable domain in full, completed from reference TRBV18 and TRBJ1-5, reads NAGVMQNPRHLVRRRGQEARLRCSPMKGHSHVYWYRQLPEEGLKFMVYLQKENIIDESGMPKERFSAEFPKEGPSILRIQQVVRGDSAAYFCASSPPGTGFQPQHFGDGTRLSIL.

The V and J genes are TRBV4-3 and TRBJ2-7; 9 bases map to TRBD1. Trimming at V came to 6 bases and at J to 2 bases, leaving 8 bases not matched to a gene. The CDR3 is 15 residues long. CDR1 is LGHNA, CDR2 YSLEER, per germline. CDR3 nucleotides: TGCGCCAGCAGTCAACAACAGGGGGCTCCCTACGAGCAGTACTTC. Translating it yields CASSQQQGAPYEQYF.

The chain combines TRBV5-1 with TRBJ2-6; D is unclear. Trimming pared 0 bases from V and 1 base from J, leaving 8 bases between. This CDR3 is built from 16 residues. Germline V CDR1 and CDR2: SGHRS, YFSETQ. The CDR3 is CASSLGQTSGANVLTF. The CDR3, as DNA: TGCGCCAGCAGCTTGGGGCAGACATCTGGGGCCAACGTCCTGACTTTC.

A few counts support this clone. The chain employs TRBV29-1 and TRBJ2-5; D is possibly TRBD1 (6 bases). Germline values: CDR1 SQVTM, CDR2 ANQGSEA. Trimming removed 2 bases at V and 4 bases at J, with 11 bases between. The CDR3 is made up of 13 amino acids. In DNA, the CDR3 is TGCAGCGTTGAACCGATAGGGGGAGAGACCCAGTACTTC. It specifies CSVEPIGGETQYF.

For the CDR3, the DNA is TGTGCCAGCCTCGTCCGGGACAGATATAATTCACCCCTCCACTTT. This gives the protein CASLVRDRYNSPLHF. This sequence joins TRBV5-6 and TRBJ1-6, with TRBD1 identical over 7 bases. V lost 7 bases, J lost 4 bases, and 8 bases stayed unmatched. The germline V gene has CDR1 SGHDT and CDR2 YYEEEE. The CDR3 length is 15 residues. Full variable domain (missing parts from reference TRBV5-6 and TRBJ1-6): DAGVTQSPTHLIKTRGQQVTLRCSPKSGHDTVSWYQQALGQGPQFIFQYYEEEERQRGNFPDRFSGHQFPNYSSELNVNALLLGDSALYLCASLVRDRYNSPLHFGNGTRLTVT.

The DNA for the CDR3 is TGCGCCAGCAGCTCCCTTGGCGGGGGGGCCCAAGAGACCCAGTACTTC. Its protein is CASSSLGGGAQETQYF. The V call is TRBV5-1, the J call TRBJ2-5; TRBD2 matches at 9 bases. Per the germline V gene, CDR1 is SGHRS and CDR2 is YFSETQ. V dropped 3 bases and J dropped 1; count of bases not matched to a gene: 7. The CDR3 is 16 amino acids.

The chain couples TRBV20-1 to TRBJ2-1, with unresolved D. The CDR3 has 17 residues. CDR1 is DFQATT, CDR2 SNEGSKA, per germline (reference sequence). Deletions cut 3 bases from V and 0 bases from J, with 18 bases between. The CDR3 sequence: CSASGLELLSSYNEQFF. CDR3 DNA sequence: TGCAGTGCTAGTGGGCTAGAATTACTTAGCTCCTACAATGAGCAGTTCTTC.

This chain joins TRBV5-5 and TRBJ1-2; D may be TRBD1 (5 bases). CDR1 and CDR2 from the germline V gene are SGHKS and YYEKEE (reference sequence). CDR3 size: 13 residues. The V end was cut by 2 bases, the J end by 2 bases, with 7 bases between. CDR3 coding DNA: TGTGCCAGCAGCTTAGCAGGGAACTATGGCTACACCTTC. Its protein is CASSLAGNYGYTF.

CDR3 residues: CASTSGQIYGYTF. The CDR3 DNA follows: TGTGCCAGCACCTCGGGACAGATCTATGGCTACACCTTC. The chain is built from TRBV28 and TRBJ1-2, with 7 nucleotides matching TRBD1. Trimming cost V 7 bases and J 4 bases; bases outside gene matches: 6. Per the germline V gene, CDR1 is MDHEN and CDR2 is SYDVKM. The CDR3 length is 13 residues.

The chain joins TRBV6-1 to TRBJ1-5; D is possibly TRBD1 (5 bases). The CDR3 is 15 amino acids. V was clipped by 3 bases and J by 5 bases, with 14 bases between them. Germline V CDR1 and CDR2: MNHNS, SASEGT. The CDR3, as DNA: TGTGCCAGCAGTGACCCCGGCAGGGCTGATCAGCCCCAGCATTTT. Encoded protein: CASSDPGRADQPQHF.